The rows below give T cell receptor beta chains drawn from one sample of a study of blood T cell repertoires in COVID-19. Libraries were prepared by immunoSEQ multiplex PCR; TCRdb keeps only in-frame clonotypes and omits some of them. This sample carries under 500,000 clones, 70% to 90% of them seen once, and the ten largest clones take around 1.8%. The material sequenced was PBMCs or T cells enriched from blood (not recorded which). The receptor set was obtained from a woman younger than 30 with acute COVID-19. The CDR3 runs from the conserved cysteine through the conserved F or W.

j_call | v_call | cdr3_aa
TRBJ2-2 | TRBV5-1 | CASSFYGQGNTGELFF
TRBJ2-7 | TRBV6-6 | CASSYVADYEQYF
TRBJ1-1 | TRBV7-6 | CASSLISEAFF
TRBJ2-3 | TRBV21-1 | CASSSTSGGGGTQYF
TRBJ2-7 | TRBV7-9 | CASSLGDLNFYEQYF
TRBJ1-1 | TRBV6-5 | CASSYGPNTEAFF
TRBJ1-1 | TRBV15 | CATSTGRRADEAFF
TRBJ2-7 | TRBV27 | CASSRSHAWTSGRVISYEQYF
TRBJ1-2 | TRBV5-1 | CASSLASRDYGYTF
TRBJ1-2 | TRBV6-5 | CASSSDYGYTF
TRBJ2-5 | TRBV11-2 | CASSPGGLVGPETQYF
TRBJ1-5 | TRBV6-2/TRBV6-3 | CASSYGARDRGSQPQHF
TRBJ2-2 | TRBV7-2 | CASSLGGGSTGELFF
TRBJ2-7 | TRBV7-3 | CASSFGLTGVYEQYF
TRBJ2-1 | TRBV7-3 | CASRPSGSSYNEQFF
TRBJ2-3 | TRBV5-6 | CASSLARDISTDTQYF
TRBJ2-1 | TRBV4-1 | CASSLFGTSGGASNEQFF
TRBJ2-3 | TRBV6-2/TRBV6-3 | CASSLDSGTGTDTQYF
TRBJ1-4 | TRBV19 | CASSGQGNEKLFF
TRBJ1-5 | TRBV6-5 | CATSGTAGNQPQHF
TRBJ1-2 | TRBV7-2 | CATLEFNYGYTF
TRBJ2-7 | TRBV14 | CASSHGRASYEQYF
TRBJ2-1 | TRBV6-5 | CASSLAGGVEQFF
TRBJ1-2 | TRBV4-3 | CASSQNRGQAYGYTF
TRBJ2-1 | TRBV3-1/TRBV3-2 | CASSQDYGTLKIF
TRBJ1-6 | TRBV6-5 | CASKGVNGSPLHF
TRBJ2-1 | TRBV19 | CASRQSAYNEQFF
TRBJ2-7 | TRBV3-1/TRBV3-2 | CASSRLMPGTHEQYF
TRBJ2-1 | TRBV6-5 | CASSPGGEGNNEQFF
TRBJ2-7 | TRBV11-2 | CASSLEGGLEQYF
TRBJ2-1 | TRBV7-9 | CASSPRGGQRDINEQFF
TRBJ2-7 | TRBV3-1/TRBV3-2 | CASSQAVAVYEQYF
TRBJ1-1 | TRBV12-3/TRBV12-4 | CASSWAGEAFF
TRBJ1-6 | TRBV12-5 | CASAPRFGTGEDNSPLHF
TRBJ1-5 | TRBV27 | CASSFGGSNQPQHF
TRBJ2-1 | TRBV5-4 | CASSLGSGGPGNEQFF
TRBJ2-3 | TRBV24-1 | CATQTESDTQYF
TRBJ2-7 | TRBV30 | CAWNPGLAYEQYF
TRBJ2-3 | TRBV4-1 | CASSQEASGGATDTQYF
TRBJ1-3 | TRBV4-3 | CASSQEGQGGSSGNTIYF
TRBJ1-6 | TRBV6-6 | CASSWDRAGVGPLHF